The sequence of this T cell receptor (beta chain) was determined in a study of blood T cell repertoires in COVID-19 (dated by TCRdb to 2018 to 2021). A note on the overall study: Collaborator samples came from the United States, Italy and Spain and covered acute and convalescent phases of COVID-19. The prospective study material was composed of cDNA or gDNA derived from T cells, B-cell-depleted T cells, or PBMCs. Deeply sampled blood TCRbeta repertoires from subjects exposed to, actively infected with, or recovered from COVID-19 were included in the dataset. The repertoires were released in a freely available public database intended as a resource for research on the immune response to SARS-CoV-2. The samples were drawn from two sources: the first 160 participants of the ongoing ImmuneRACE study, and 1,254 subjects contributed by 6 global collaborators. A de-identified subject ID, COVID-19 status, age in years and sex were almost always included in the sample metadata. Where available, HLA class I and class II types were obtained from metadata supplied by the sample provider rather than from assay-based typing.

Collaborating institutions collected whole blood in K2EDTA tubes following their own protocols. For TCRbeta analysis, collaborators shipped samples as frozen whole blood, isolated PBMCs, or DNA extracted from either of those sample types. TCRbeta CDR3 regions were amplified from genomic DNA using the immunoSEQ Assay, a bias-controlled multiplex PCR. Per the authors' processing: Nucleated cell counts per sample were estimated from amplification of reference gene primers within the assay. Sequence reads were collapsed and filtered to measure the absolute abundance of every unique TCRbeta CDR3 rearrangement. For each sample, productive Simpson clonality was calculated by taking the square root of Simpson's diversity index across productive rearrangements. TCRdb's version of the immuneACCESS table is confined to in-frame rearrangements and falls short of the full clone set. An unresolved V gene accounts for under half of the shortfall where checked; the remainder is of unknown origin. D and trimming were read from the DNA, whereas the V and J calls and clone size are those reported in that table. The sample table lists roughly 37,000 clones, 78% of them with a count of one. The ten largest clones capture around 35% of the sample.

The cysteine opens and the phenylalanine closes a CDR3 of 17 amino acids. The CDR3 DNA has 51 bases and is translated from base 1. Trimming takes 3 bases from V and 3 bases from J, and the germline ends sit 21 bases apart. Reading the germline V gene gives CDR1 MDHEN and CDR2 SYDVKM. With respect to this clone: Its antigen is not yet known. No much larger clone is present one base from it, and per-base qualities are unavailable.

Here is what the overall study found, with its caveats: The quantity of clinical and demographic metadata differed by source and by participant and was supplied without curation.

The receptor was isolated from a man aged 60-69 years with acute or convalescent COVID-19. The specimen sequenced was peripheral blood. The chain was built from TRBV28 and TRBJ2-7; TRBD2 is perhaps the D gene, given 7 matching bases. The CDR3 region reads CASSLGAGEDPFYEQYF. The DNA is TGTGCCAGCAGTTTGGGGGCGGGAGAAGACCCTTTCTACGAGCAGTACTTC.